This T cell receptor beta chain was documented in a study of blood T cell repertoires in COVID-19. Study information: The United States, Italy and Spain supplied acute and convalescent COVID-19 samples. PBMCs, B-cell-depleted T cells, or T cells were the source of the cDNA or gDNA that made up the material.

The cohort comprised adults aged about 18 to 100 years residing in 20 to 25 US areas. The CDR3 extends over 13 amino acids. Trimming cost V 5 bases and J 1 base, with 8 bases left between them. How the authors handled the data: Amplifying reference gene primers gave estimates of nucleated cell counts. Data came from immunoSEQ multiplex PCR; TCRdb stores just in-frame clones and leaves some out. V and J calls and clone size are those listed in that table; D and trimming were worked out from the DNA. Among about 250,000 clones, around nine tenths were seen once, and the ten largest hold 3% to 4%. The gene calls are TRBV12-3 or TRBV12-4 and TRBJ1-2; perhaps TRBD1 as D (5 bases). The specimen sequenced was PBMCs or T cells enriched from blood (not recorded which). The TCR comes from a woman in her twenties or thirties with acute COVID-19. CDR3 DNA: TGTGCCAGCAGTCAAGACAGTAACTATGGCTACACCTTC. Protein: CASSQDSNYGYTF.